The clone carrying this TCR beta chain has ten or more counts. Amplified TCR beta CDR3 regions came from RNA transcripts. The HTBI primer set was used in a first-round RT-PCR of the TCR CDR3. Using its own MiXCR run on the multiplex PCR reads, TCRdb lists one record per CDR3 protein. The sample shows around 580,000 distinct CDR3 sequences, approximately 15% of them seen only once. This sample was taken from a study of T cells in Graves' hyperthyroidism and ophthalmopathy. Between the trimmed V and J ends, which lost 8 bases and 3 bases, there was a span of 16 bases. This CDR3 spans 14 amino acids. The sequence came from a woman under 30 with Graves' hyperthyroidism. This chain connects TRBV12-3 or TRBV12-4 to TRBJ1-1; possible D gene TRBD1, 5 bases. Specimen: blood. CDR3 amino acids: CASRRSGFDTEAFF. DNA of the CDR3: TGTGCCAGCCGACGATCAGGGTTCGACACTGAAGCTTTCTTT.